The 24 T cell receptor beta chains reported below all come from one sample, sequenced in a study of T cells in placental villitis. The libraries were made with immunoSEQ v4. The method was immunoSEQ multiplex PCR; TCRdb's version includes in-frame clones alone and lacks a portion of them. Of about 5,900 clones in the sample, just under 80% were seen once. The source material was placental tissue containing maternal and fetal cells. Every receptor here comes from a human patient with infectious villitis; the placental T cells may come from both mother and fetus.

This chain uses TRBV12-3 or TRBV12-4 with TRBJ1-2, with D possibly TRBD1 on 6 matching bases. The CDR3 covers 13 residues. V lost 9 bases and J lost 4, with 15 bases in between. DNA for the CDR3: TGTGCCAGTACTAAGGGGGGACTCTATGGCTACACCTTC. This codes for CASTKGGLYGYTF.

The rearrangement uses TRBV6-6 and TRBJ2-1; no clear D gene. The V end was cut by 5 bases, the J end by 7 bases, with 12 bases between. Germline values: CDR1 MNHNY, CDR2 SVGAGI (reference sequence). The CDR3 is 13 residues long. The chain's CDR3 is CASSPFSQNEQFF. DNA of the CDR3: TGTGCCAGCAGTCCATTTAGTCAGAATGAGCAGTTCTTC.

The CDR3 coding sequence is TGCGCCAGCAGCCAAGCGCGTGCGGATGGCTACACCTTC. Its translation is CASSQARADGYTF. The chain is built from TRBV4-3 and TRBJ1-2; D ambiguous. V gave up 1 base and J gave up 6 bases, with 9 bases separating them. Germline V gene data show CDR1 as LGHNA and CDR2 as YSLEER. The CDR3 sequence is 13 residues long.

A single count supports this clone. The V and J genes are TRBV14 and TRBJ1-1, with unresolved D. Trimming stripped 0 bases from V and 4 bases from J, with 12 bases between. CDR1 and CDR2 (germline): SGHDN, FVKESK. The CDR3 totals 15 residues. The CDR3 loop is CASSQEGALSTEAFF. DNA of the CDR3: TGTGCCAGCAGCCAAGAAGGCGCTCTCAGCACTGAAGCTTTCTTT.

This clone appeared a few times. The chain carries TRBV5-1 and TRBJ2-2, with 12 positions matching TRBD2. Germline V gives CDR1 SGHRS, CDR2 YFSETQ. CDR3 length equals 17 residues. V shed 4 bases and J 5 bases; nucleotides not matched to a gene: 9. The chain's CDR3 is CASSGASGGALTGELFF. CDR3 DNA: TGCGCCAGCAGCGGCGCTAGCGGGGGGGCTTTAACCGGGGAGCTGTTTTTT.

This chain uses TRBV6-5 with TRBJ1-2; D might be TRBD1 (5 bases). Germline V gene data show CDR1 as MNHEY and CDR2 as SVGAGI. The germline V and J ends were trimmed by 2 bases and 6 bases, with 13 bases remaining between them. CDR3 length: 14 residues. The CDR3 is CASSYGPGRNGYTF. The CDR3 DNA is TGTGCCAGCAGTTACGGTCCAGGGAGGAATGGCTACACCTTC.

The rearrangement uses TRBV3-1 (or the pseudogene TRBV3-2) and TRBJ1-1; D is unclear. The CDR3 has 12 residues. V lost 0 bases to trimming and J lost 11 bases, with 10 bases between them. Germline V gene sequence: CDR1 LGHDT, CDR2 YNNKEL (reference sequence). CDR3 coding DNA: TGTGCCAGCAGCCAAGAGACCCCGGTGGCTTTCTTT. Translation gives CASSQETPVAFF.

The table lists this clone with a few counts. Within the sample, other DNA sequences also encode this same CDR3. The genes are TRBV2 and TRBJ2-5, with 9 bases that match TRBD1. With 9 bases clipped from V and 4 bases from J, the junction kept 3 bases outside the gene matches. This CDR3 is 12 amino acids long. Germline assignment: CDR1 SNHLY and CDR2 FYNNEI. CDR3 bases: TGTGCCAGTCGGGACAGGGTAGAGACCCAGTACTTC. It translates to CASRDRVETQYF.

The chain joins TRBV7-8 to TRBJ1-1; D is ambiguous. Deletions cut 3 bases from V and 4 bases from J, with 18 bases between. The length of the CDR3 is 16 residues. Germline CDR1 reads SGHVS; CDR2 reads FQNEAQ. The CDR3 is CASSFRRRELSTEAFF. The CDR3, as DNA: TGTGCCAGCAGCTTTAGAAGGCGGGAACTTAGCACTGAAGCTTTCTTT.

The chain carries TRBV11-2 and TRBJ1-4; no definite D call. Trimming shortened V by 5 bases and J by 8 bases, and 15 bases separated the two germline ends. Per germline, CDR1 SGHAT and CDR2 FQNNGV. There are 14 residues in the CDR3. This chain's CDR3 is CASSLEFRGEKLFF. CDR3 DNA sequence: TGTGCCAGCAGCCTCGAATTCCGAGGGGAAAAACTGTTTTTT.

The rearrangement links TRBV6-6 to TRBJ1-1; unclear D gene. Trimming cost V 3 bases and J 3 bases, with 8 bases left between them. CDR3 length equals 13 residues. CDR1 MNHNY and CDR2 SVGAGI come from the germline V gene (reference sequence). The CDR3 DNA reads as TGTGCCAGCAGTTATGATTTTTACACTGAAGCTTTCTTT. Residues: CASSYDFYTEAFF.

This clone ranks as large. The same CDR3 also results from other DNA sequences found in this sample. This chain uses TRBV10-3 with TRBJ1-1; D is possibly TRBD1 (6 bases). CDR3 length: 14 amino acids. The V end lost 4 bases, the J end lost 1 base, and 10 bases lay between the germline ends. Germline V lookup: CDR1 ENHRY, CDR2 SYGVKD. CDR3 bases: TGTGCCATCAGTGGTGGACAGACGAACACTGAAGCTTTCTTT. It specifies CAISGGQTNTEAFF.

The J gene is TRBJ1-1, the V gene TRBV27; D is undetermined. CDR1 is MNHEY and CDR2 is SMNVEV in the germline V gene (reference sequence). Trimming cost V 0 bases and J 0 bases, with 11 bases left between them. This CDR3 region has 16 residues. The CDR3 is CASSLSGERVNTEAFF. The CDR3 DNA reads as TGTGCCAGCAGTTTATCTGGAGAAAGAGTGAACACTGAAGCTTTCTTT.

Worth noting for this clone: The sample holds other DNA sequences that translate to the same CDR3. The V call is TRBV19, the J call TRBJ1-5; D is unclear. The CDR3 extends over 14 amino acids. Germline CDR1 LNHDA, CDR2 SQIVND (reference sequence). V was cut by 3 bases and J by 7 bases, with 13 bases left in between. This chain's CDR3 is CASSIPGFDQPQHF. CDR3 coding DNA: TGTGCCAGTAGTATTCCCGGGTTCGACCAGCCCCAGCATTTT.

The V gene is TRBV11-2, the J gene TRBJ1-2; TRBD1 matches 8 bases. This CDR3 is 12 amino acids long. From germline, CDR1 is SGHAT and CDR2 FQNNGV. V trimming: 4 bases; J trimming: 8 bases; junction bases outside the gene matches: 3. The CDR3 loop reads CASSYGQGGYTF. The CDR3 DNA reads as TGTGCCAGCAGCTACGGACAGGGAGGCTACACCTTC. Full variable domain (outside the CDR3, taken from reference TRBV11-2 and TRBJ1-2): EAGVAQSPRYKIIEKRQSVAFWCNPISGHATLYWYQQILGQGPKLLIQFQNNGVVDDSQLPKDRFSAERLKGVDSTLKIQPAKLEDSAVYLCASSYGQGGYTFGSGTRLTVV.

In its sample, this clone was seen a few times. The chain recombines TRBV30 with TRBJ2-3; D is possibly TRBD2 (5 bases). In germline, CDR1 is GTSNPN, CDR2 SVGIG (reference sequence). V gave up 2 bases and J gave up 0 bases, with 15 bases separating them. The length of the CDR3 is 16 residues. CDR3 region: CAWSRLGGISTDTQYF. CDR3 DNA: TGTGCCTGGAGTCGCCTTGGAGGAATTAGCACAGATACGCAGTATTTT.

The chain is built from TRBV21-1 and TRBJ2-3; the table's D call TRBD1 went unverified against the DNA. TRBV21-1 is recorded as a pseudogene. The CDR3 loop spans 14 amino acids. The CDR3 spells CASKRTDSTDTQYF. The CDR3, as DNA: TGTGCCAGCAAGAGGACAGACAGCACAGATACGCAGTATTTT.

This chain joins TRBV4-3 and TRBJ1-4; TRBD1 matches 7 bases. Germline V gene lookup returns CDR1 LGHNA and CDR2 YSLEER. The V gene end was trimmed by 3 bases and the J gene end by 10 bases; junction bases not matched to a gene: 5. The CDR3 has 13 amino acids. As DNA, the CDR3 is TGCGCCAGCAGCCATGCCGGGACAGCAAAACTGTTTTTT. Encoded protein: CASSHAGTAKLFF.

The chain is built from TRBV9 and TRBJ2-3, with D perhaps matching TRBD1 (5 bases). There are 12 residues in the CDR3. Germline-derived CDR1 and CDR2 are SGDLS and YYNGEE. Trimming removed 0 bases at V and 6 bases at J, with 5 bases between. CDR3 protein: CASSVGGDTQYF. The CDR3 DNA follows: TGTGCCAGCAGCGTAGGGGGCGATACGCAGTATTTT.

The V and J genes are TRBV9 and TRBJ2-2; D remains ambiguous. Looked up from germline, CDR1 is SGDLS and CDR2 is YYNGEE. The CDR3 totals 12 residues. The germline V and J ends were trimmed by 4 bases and 6 bases, with 7 bases remaining between them. In DNA form, the CDR3 reads TGTGCCAGCAGCTTCTCCGCCGGGGAGCTGTTTTTT. The encoded protein is CASSFSAGELFF.

The J gene is TRBJ2-3, the V gene TRBV29-1, with TRBD1 matching over 9 bases. The J segment lost 4 bases and the V segment lost 7 bases, leaving 9 bases of the junction unmatched. Germline CDR1 reads SQVTM; CDR2 reads ANQGSEA. This CDR3 contains 14 residues. In DNA form, the CDR3 reads TGCAGCGGGACACAGGGGGCGGTGGCAGATACGCAGTATTTT. Amino acids: CSGTQGAVADTQYF.

This clone has just a few counts. This chain uses TRBV7-9 with TRBJ1-1; tentative D call: TRBD1 (6 bases). CDR3 size: 15 residues. V was cut by 1 base and J by 5 bases, with 14 bases left in between. Germline V gene data show CDR1 as SEHNR and CDR2 as FQNEAQ (reference sequence). Written as DNA, the CDR3 is TGTGCCAGCAGCTTAGGTGTCGGACAGCTAACTGAAGCTTTCTTT. This gives the protein CASSLGVGQLTEAFF.

J is TRBJ2-5 and V is TRBV2; D is uncertain. Germline loops: CDR1 SNHLY, CDR2 FYNNEI. V gave up 6 bases and J gave up 1 base, with 3 bases separating them. The CDR3 loop spans 11 amino acids. The CDR3 is CASRPQETQYF. For the CDR3, the DNA is TGTGCCAGCAGACCCCAAGAGACCCAGTACTTC.

This chain joins TRBV5-1 and TRBJ2-1, with D unclear. CDR1 and CDR2 from the germline V gene are SGHRS and YFSETQ. The CDR3 length is 15 residues. V shed 3 bases and J shed 4 bases, with 14 bases lying between them. The CDR3 spells CASSSGDNFYNEQFF. CDR3 sequence (DNA): TGCGCCAGCAGCTCTGGAGACAACTTTTACAATGAGCAGTTCTTC. The variable domain in full, with the rest retrieved from reference TRBV5-1 and TRBJ2-1, is KAGVTQTPRYLIKTRGQQVTLSCSPISGHRSVSWYQQTPGQGLQFLFEYFSETQRNKGNFPGRFSGRQFSNSRSEMNVSTLELGDSALYLCASSSGDNFYNEQFFGPGTRLTVL.